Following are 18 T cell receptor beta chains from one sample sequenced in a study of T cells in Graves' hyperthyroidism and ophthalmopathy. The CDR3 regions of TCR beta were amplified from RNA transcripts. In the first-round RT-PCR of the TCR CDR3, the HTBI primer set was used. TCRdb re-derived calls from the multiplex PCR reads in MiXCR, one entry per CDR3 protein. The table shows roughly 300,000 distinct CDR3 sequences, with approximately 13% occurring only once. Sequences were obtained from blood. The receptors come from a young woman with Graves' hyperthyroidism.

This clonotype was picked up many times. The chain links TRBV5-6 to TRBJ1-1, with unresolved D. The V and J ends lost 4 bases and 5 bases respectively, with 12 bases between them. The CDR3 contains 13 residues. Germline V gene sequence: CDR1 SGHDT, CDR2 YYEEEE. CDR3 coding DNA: TGTGCCAGCAGCCCTGAGAGGAGGACTGAAGCTTTCTTT. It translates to CASSPERRTEAFF.

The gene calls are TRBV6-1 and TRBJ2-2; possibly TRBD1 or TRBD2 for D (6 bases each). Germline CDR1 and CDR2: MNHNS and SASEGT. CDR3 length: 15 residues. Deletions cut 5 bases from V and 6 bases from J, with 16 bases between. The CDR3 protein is CASSQTRGIAGELFF. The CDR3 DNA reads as TGTGCCAGCAGTCAGACTAGGGGGATCGCCGGGGAGCTGTTTTTT.

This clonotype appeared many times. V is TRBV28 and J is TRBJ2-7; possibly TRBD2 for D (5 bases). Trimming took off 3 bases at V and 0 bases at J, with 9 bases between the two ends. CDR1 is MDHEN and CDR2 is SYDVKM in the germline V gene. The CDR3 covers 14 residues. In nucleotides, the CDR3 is TGTGCCAGCAGTTTGGTGGGAGACTCCTACGAGCAGTACTTC. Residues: CASSLVGDSYEQYF.

The CDR3 DNA is TGTGCCAGCAGCTTGGAGTGGTTCAGCCCCTCGCATCCCTCCTACACCAACACTGAAGCTTTCTTT. Protein product: CASSLEWFSPSHPSYTNTEAFF. The V gene is TRBV5-6, the J gene TRBJ1-1; no clear D. This CDR3 has 22 amino acids. CDR1 is SGHDT, CDR2 YYEEEE, per germline. Trimming removed 0 bases at V and 2 bases at J, with 32 bases between.

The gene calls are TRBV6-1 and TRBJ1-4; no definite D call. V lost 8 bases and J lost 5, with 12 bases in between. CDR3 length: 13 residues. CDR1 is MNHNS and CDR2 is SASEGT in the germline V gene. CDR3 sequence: CASRLSVNEKLFF. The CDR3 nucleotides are TGTGCCAGCCGCCTCTCAGTAAATGAAAAACTGTTTTTT.

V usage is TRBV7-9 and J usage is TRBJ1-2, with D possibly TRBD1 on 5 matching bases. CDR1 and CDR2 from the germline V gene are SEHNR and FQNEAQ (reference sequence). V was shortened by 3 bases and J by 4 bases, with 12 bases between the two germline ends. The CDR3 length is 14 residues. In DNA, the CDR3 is TGTGCCAGCAGCTTCGGAGAGGGGACCTATGGCTACACCTTC. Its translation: CASSFGEGTYGYTF.

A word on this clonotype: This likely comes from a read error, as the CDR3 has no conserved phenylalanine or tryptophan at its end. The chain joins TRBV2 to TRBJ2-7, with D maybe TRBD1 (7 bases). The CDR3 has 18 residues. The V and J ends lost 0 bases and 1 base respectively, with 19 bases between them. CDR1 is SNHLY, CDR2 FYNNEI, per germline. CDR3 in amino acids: CASSEALQGGAGSYEQYL. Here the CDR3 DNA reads TGTGCCAGCAGTGAAGCGCTTCAGGGGGGCGCCGGATCCTACGAGCAGTACCTC.

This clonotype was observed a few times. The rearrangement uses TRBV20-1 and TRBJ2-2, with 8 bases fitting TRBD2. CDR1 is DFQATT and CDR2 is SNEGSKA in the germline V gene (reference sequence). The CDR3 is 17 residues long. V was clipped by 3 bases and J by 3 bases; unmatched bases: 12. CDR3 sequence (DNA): TGCAGTGCTAGTCCAAAGAGCGGGAGATGGGACACCGGGGAGCTGTTTTTT. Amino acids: CSASPKSGRWDTGELFF.

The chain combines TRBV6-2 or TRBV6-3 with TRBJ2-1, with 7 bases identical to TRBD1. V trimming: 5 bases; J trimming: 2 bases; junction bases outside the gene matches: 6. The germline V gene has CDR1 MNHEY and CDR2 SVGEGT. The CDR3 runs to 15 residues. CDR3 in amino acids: CASSQRDRAYNEQFF. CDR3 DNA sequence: TGTGCCAGCAGTCAAAGAGACAGGGCCTACAATGAGCAGTTCTTC.

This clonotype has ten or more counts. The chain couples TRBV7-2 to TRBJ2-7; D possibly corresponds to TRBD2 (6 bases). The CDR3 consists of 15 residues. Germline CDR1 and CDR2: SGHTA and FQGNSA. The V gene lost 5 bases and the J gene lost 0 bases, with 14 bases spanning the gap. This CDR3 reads CASSPDAGNSYEQYF. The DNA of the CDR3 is TGTGCCAGCAGCCCCGACGCGGGAAACTCCTACGAGCAGTACTTC.

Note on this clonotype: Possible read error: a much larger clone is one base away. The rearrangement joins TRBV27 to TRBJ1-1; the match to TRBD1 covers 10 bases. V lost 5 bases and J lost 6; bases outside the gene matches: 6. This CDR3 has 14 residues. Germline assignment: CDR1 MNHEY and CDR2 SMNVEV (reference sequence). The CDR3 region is CASSLTGGASEAFF. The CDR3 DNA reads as TGTGCCAGCAGTCTGACAGGGGGCGCGTCTGAAGCTTTCTTT.

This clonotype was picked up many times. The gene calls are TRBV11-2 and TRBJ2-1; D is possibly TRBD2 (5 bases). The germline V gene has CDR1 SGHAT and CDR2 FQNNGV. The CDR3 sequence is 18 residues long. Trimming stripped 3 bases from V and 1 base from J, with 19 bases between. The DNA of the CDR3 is TGTGCCAGCAGCTTCTTGTCACTTAGGAGGACGTCCTACAATGAGCAGTTCTTC. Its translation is CASSFLSLRRTSYNEQFF.

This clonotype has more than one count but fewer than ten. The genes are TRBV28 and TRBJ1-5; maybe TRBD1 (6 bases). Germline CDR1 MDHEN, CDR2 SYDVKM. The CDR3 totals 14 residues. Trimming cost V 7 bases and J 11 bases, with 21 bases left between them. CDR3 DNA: TGTGCCAGCACCCCCTGGGGGGGCCCCCAGGCCCAGCATTTT. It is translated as CASTPWGGPQAQHF.

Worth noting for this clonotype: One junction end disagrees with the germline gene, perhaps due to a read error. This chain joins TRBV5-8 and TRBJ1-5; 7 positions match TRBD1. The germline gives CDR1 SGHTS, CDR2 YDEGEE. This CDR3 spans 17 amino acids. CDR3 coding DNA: TGTGCTAGCAGCCAAAACGTCGGACAGGCCGTCGTTCAGCCCCAGCATTTT. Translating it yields CASSQNVGQAVVQPQHF.

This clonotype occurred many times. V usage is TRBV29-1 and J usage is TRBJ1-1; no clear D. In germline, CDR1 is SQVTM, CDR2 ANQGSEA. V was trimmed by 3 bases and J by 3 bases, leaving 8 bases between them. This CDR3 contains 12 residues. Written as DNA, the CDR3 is TGCAGCGTTGATGGGTTGCACACTGAAGCTTTCTTT. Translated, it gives CSVDGLHTEAFF.

The CDR3 DNA is TGTGCCAGCAGTTCATCGGACAGCGCCTACGAGCAGTACTTC. It codes for CASSSSDSAYEQYF. The chain links TRBV12-3 or TRBV12-4 to TRBJ2-7, with TRBD1 as a possible D gene (6 bases). The CDR3 spans 14 residues. V lost 4 bases and J lost 2, with 12 bases in between.

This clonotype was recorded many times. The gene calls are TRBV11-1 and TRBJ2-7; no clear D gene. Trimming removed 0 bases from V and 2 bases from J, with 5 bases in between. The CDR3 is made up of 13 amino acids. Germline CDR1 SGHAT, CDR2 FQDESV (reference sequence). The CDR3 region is CASSLALAYEQYF. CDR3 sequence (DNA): TGTGCCAGCAGCTTAGCCCTAGCCTACGAGCAGTACTTC.

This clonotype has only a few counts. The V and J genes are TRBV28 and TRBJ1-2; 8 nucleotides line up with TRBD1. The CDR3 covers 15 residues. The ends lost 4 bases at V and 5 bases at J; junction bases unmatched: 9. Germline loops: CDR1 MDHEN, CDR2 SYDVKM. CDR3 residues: CASSSADREEYGYTF. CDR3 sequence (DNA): TGTGCCAGCAGTTCGGCGGACAGGGAAGAGTATGGCTACACCTTC.